A selection of T cell receptor beta chains follows, all from one sample in a study of tumor and adjacent non-tumor tissue in lung cancer. TCRdb processed the multiplex PCR reads anew with MiXCR; each CDR3 protein has one entry. The table has roughly 43,000 distinct CDR3 sequences, approximately 61% seen once; the top ten hold under 50%. Sequences were obtained from distant non-tumor lung tissue. The receptors derive from a man aged 45-65 years with non-small cell lung cancer. Both conserved end residues are part of each CDR3. The D gene is left open where the match is weak. Rows may omit the clone size; those that give it use once, few, many or a size class.

abundance	v_gene	d_gene	j_gene	CDR3aa	CDR3nt
-	TRBV6-5	-	TRBJ1-6	CAISTSTEGGSALHF	TGTGCCATCAGTACCTCGACCGAGGGTGGTTCAGCCCTCCACTTT
-	TRBV11-2	TRBD1	TRBJ1-3	CAIRSGTGGASGNTIYF	TGTGCCATCAGATCCGGGACAGGGGGCGCATCCGGAAACACCATATATTTT
once	TRBV28	-	TRBJ2-1	CASSLSTLTTGVSYNEQFF	TGTGCCAGCAGTTTATCCACCCTGACTACCGGGGTCTCCTACAATGAGCAGTTCTTC
-	TRBV30	-	TRBJ1-1	CAWSGTATGANTEAFF	TGTGCCTGGAGTGGGACCGCCACGGGGGCGAACACTGAAGCTTTCTTT
-	TRBV7-9	-	TRBJ2-7	CASMRGNEQYF	TGTGCCAGCATGAGGGGTAACGAGCAGTACTTC
-	TRBV29-1	-	TRBJ2-5	CSVRMGLGMVIEIQYF	TGCAGCGTTCGAATGGGACTGGGGATGGTAATCGAGATCCAGTACTTC
many	TRBV29-1	-	TRBJ1-1	CSVREGVVGAFF	TGCAGCGTTCGGGAGGGAGTCGTCGGGGCTTTCTTT
-	TRBV29-1	-	TRBJ1-5	CGVEEQGQSQHF	TGTGGCGTTGAAGAACAGGGTCAGTCCCAGCATTTT
many	TRBV5-4	-	TRBJ2-5	CASRAFGEVETQYF	TGTGCCAGCAGAGCCTTCGGGGAGGTAGAGACCCAGTACTTC
-	TRBV20-1	TRBD1	TRBJ2-5	CSAKQGAKTQYF	TGCAGTGCAAAACAGGGGGCGAAGACCCAGTACTTC
-	TRBV30	-	TRBJ1-2	CAWNVAGHANYGYTF	TGTGCCTGGAATGTAGCAGGACATGCTAACTATGGCTACACCTTC
-	TRBV29-1	TRBD2	TRBJ2-6	CSVGISGGFGANVLTF	TGCAGCGTCGGAATTAGCGGGGGGTTCGGGGCCAACGTCCTGACTTTC
-	TRBV20-1	-	TRBJ1-5	CSAGLMGSSNQPQHF	TGCAGTGCTGGCCTTATGGGGAGTAGCAATCAGCCCCAGCATTTT
-	TRBV28	-	TRBJ1-2	CASSLLLGQGQRYIF	TGTGCCAGCAGTTTACTCCTAGGGCAGGGTCAACGCTACATCTTC